This T cell receptor beta chain was documented in a study of CD8 T cells in ankylosing spondylitis. Study conclusions and caveats: According to the report, clones linked to the disease were significantly enriched in matched synovial fluid samples taken from ankylosing spondylitis patients. Existing reports had already noted some motif variants in reactive arthritis synovial fluid and blood. Researchers report that disease-linked clones proved CD8+ and relatively rare in peripheral blood. Characteristic of ankylosing spondylitis blood, it appeared, was a TCR beta motif comprising 7 to 9 highly homologous variants.

This clonotype occurred many times. No antigen is known for it. V lost 8 bases, J lost 6 bases, and 7 bases stayed unmatched. The CDR3 runs to 14 residues. The germline gives CDR1 SNHLY, CDR2 FYNNEI. TCRdb re-derived calls from the 5' RACE reads in MiXCR, one entry per CDR3 protein. The table lists fewer than 250,000 distinct CDR3 sequences, more than 9% of them singletons. The chain carries TRBV2 and TRBJ2-2; 9 bases match TRBD1. The sequence derives from a male donor with ankylosing spondylitis or in good health (not recorded which). Sequenced input: blood, either unsorted or a sorted T cell fraction (not recorded which). CDR3 DNA sequence: TGTGCCAGCCGGTGGACAGGGGTCTCCGGGGAGCTGTTTTTT. Translation gives CASRWTGVSGELFF. The complete variable domain, with remaining parts taken from reference TRBV2 and TRBJ2-2, reads EPEVTQTPSHQVTQMGQEVILRCVPISNHLYFYWYRQILGQKVEFLVSFYNNEISEKSEIFDDQFSVERPDGSNFTLKIRSTKLEDSAMYFCASRWTGVSGELFFGEGSRLTVL.